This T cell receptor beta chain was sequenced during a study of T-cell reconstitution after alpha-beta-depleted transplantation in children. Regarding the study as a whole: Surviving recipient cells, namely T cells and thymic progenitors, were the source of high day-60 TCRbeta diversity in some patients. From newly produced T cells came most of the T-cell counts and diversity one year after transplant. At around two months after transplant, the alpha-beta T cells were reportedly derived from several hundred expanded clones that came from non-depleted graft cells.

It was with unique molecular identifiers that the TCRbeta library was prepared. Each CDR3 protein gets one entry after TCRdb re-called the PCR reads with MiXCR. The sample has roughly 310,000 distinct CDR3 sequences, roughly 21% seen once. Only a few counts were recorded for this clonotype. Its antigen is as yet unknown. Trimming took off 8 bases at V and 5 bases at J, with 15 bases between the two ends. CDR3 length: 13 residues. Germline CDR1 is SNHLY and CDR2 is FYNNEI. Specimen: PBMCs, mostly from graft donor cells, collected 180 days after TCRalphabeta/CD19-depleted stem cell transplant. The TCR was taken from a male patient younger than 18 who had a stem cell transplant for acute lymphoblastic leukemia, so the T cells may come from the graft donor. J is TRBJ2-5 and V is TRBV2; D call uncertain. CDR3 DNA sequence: TGTGCCAGCGATTGGAGTGGTGGGGAGACCCAGTACTTC. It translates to CASDWSGGETQYF.